These 27 T cell receptor beta chains were sequenced from one sample in a study of blood T cell repertoires in COVID-19. Assay used: immunoSEQ multiplex PCR; TCRdb lists only in-frame clones, some missing. The sample lists 290,000 or so clones; around 87% were seen once. The source material was peripheral blood. The receptor source for this set is a man in his 70s with acute or convalescent COVID-19.

This clone was picked up one time. The chain links TRBV24-1 to TRBJ2-5; 9 bases map to TRBD1. Germline V lookup: CDR1 KGHDR, CDR2 SFDVKD. This CDR3 region has 16 residues. Trimming at V came to 3 bases and at J to 3 bases, leaving 7 bases not matched to a gene. CDR3 coding DNA: TGTGCCACCAGTGATGGACAGGGGCAAGGGGAAGAGACCCAGTACTTC. This sequence encodes CATSDGQGQGEETQYF.

The gene calls are TRBV6-5 and TRBJ2-1; D is unresolved. In germline, CDR1 is MNHEY, CDR2 SVGAGI. CDR3 length equals 13 residues. V shed 10 bases and J shed 1 base, with 11 bases lying between them. CDR3 nucleotides: TGTGCCACCCAACACGTGTCCTACAATGAGCAGTTCTTC. Translating it yields CATQHVSYNEQFF.

The J gene is TRBJ2-2, the V gene TRBV19; D not resolved. V was pared by 0 bases and J by 6 bases, with 8 bases between. Germline CDR1 and CDR2: LNHDA and SQIVND (reference sequence). This CDR3 spans 14 amino acids. CDR3 loop: CASSIDREPGELFF. The CDR3 region has the DNA TGTGCCAGTAGTATAGATCGAGAGCCCGGGGAGCTGTTTTTT.

The chain uses TRBV11-2 and TRBJ1-1, with D perhaps matching TRBD1 (6 bases). The germline V gene encodes CDR1 SGHAT and CDR2 FQNNGV. The V end was cut by 0 bases, the J end by 5 bases, with 19 bases between. The CDR3 has 17 residues. CDR3 protein: CASSLDGEGQGRTEAFF. In DNA form, the CDR3 reads TGTGCCAGCAGCTTAGACGGAGAGGGTCAGGGGCGGACTGAAGCTTTCTTT.

The rearrangement joins TRBV11-2 to TRBJ2-5, with TRBD2 matching 10 bases. Trimming cost V 1 base and J 1 base; bases outside gene matches: 6. The germline V gene has CDR1 SGHAT and CDR2 FQNNGV. There are 17 residues in the CDR3. The chain's CDR3 is CASSLVALAGRQETQYF. The CDR3 DNA reads as TGTGCCAGCAGCTTAGTCGCACTAGCGGGACGCCAAGAGACCCAGTACTTC.

The gene calls are TRBV5-4 and TRBJ2-3; D is unresolved. V dropped 3 bases and J dropped 6 bases, with 8 bases sitting between them. Germline assignment: CDR1 SGHNT and CDR2 YYREEE (reference sequence). The CDR3 has 12 amino acids. Here the CDR3 reads CASSSAVDTQYF. The CDR3 DNA sequence: TGTGCCAGCAGCTCGGCGGTCGATACGCAGTATTTT.

The sample holds one count of this clone. The V call is TRBV30, the J call TRBJ1-4, with TRBD1 matching 7 bases. Germline CDR1 GTSNPN, CDR2 SVGIG (reference sequence). V lost 4 bases to trimming and J lost 8 bases; unmatched junction nucleotides: 10. This CDR3 is 14 amino acids long. This CDR3 is CAWNSGTVGEKLFF. The CDR3 region has the DNA TGTGCCTGGAACTCGGGGACAGTTGGGGAAAAACTGTTTTTT.

The chain is built from TRBV5-4 and TRBJ2-3; TRBD2 is a possible D gene (6 bases). Germline lookup yields CDR1 SGHNT and CDR2 YYREEE (reference sequence). This CDR3 has 16 residues. V was trimmed by 0 bases and J by 6 bases, leaving 17 bases between them. For the CDR3, the DNA is TGTGCCAGCAGCTTGGTTCGCGGCGGGGAGACTGATACGCAGTATTTT. This gives the protein CASSLVRGGETDTQYF.

V and J are TRBV19 and TRBJ2-7; TRBD2 is a possible D gene (5 bases). The CDR3 runs 17 residues. Germline CDR1 LNHDA, CDR2 SQIVND (reference sequence). With 5 bases removed from V and 5 bases from J, the gap between germline ends came to 25 bases. This CDR3 reads CASSPQEVERLPDEQYF. The CDR3 coding sequence is TGTGCCAGTAGTCCCCAGGAGGTTGAGCGGCTCCCCGACGAGCAGTACTTC.

This chain joins TRBV2 and TRBJ1-5; 7 nucleotides align to TRBD1. The V segment lost 6 bases and the J segment 6 bases; nucleotides outside the gene matches: 8. This CDR3 contains 14 residues. Looked up from germline, CDR1 is SNHLY and CDR2 is FYNNEI. The CDR3 DNA follows: TGTGCCAGCAGGCCTCCGGGACAGCGTCAGCCCCAGCATTTT. Its protein product is CASRPPGQRQPQHF.

CDR3 residues: CASSYGGFADTQYF. The DNA for the CDR3 is TGTGCCAGCAGTTACGGGGGGTTTGCAGATACGCAGTATTTT. The chain employs TRBV6-5 and TRBJ2-3, with D perhaps TRBD2 (6 bases). From germline, CDR1 is MNHEY and CDR2 SVGAGI. The V gene lost 2 bases and the J gene lost 4 bases, with 10 bases spanning the gap. This CDR3 spans 14 amino acids.

The chain links TRBV7-2 to TRBJ2-1; 9 bases line up with TRBD2. The CDR3 is 16 amino acids. Trimming cost V 3 bases and J 1 base; bases outside gene matches: 4. CDR1 and CDR2 from the germline V gene are SGHTA and FQGNSA. The CDR3 is CASSLEAGGSYNEQFF. The CDR3 coding sequence is TGTGCCAGCAGCTTGGAAGCGGGGGGATCCTACAATGAGCAGTTCTTC.

The chain couples TRBV6-5 to TRBJ1-2, with a weak D call TRBD1 (6 bases). The CDR3 extends over 15 amino acids. The germline V gene encodes CDR1 MNHEY and CDR2 SVGAGI. Trimming took off 2 bases at V and 9 bases at J, with 19 bases between the two ends. The CDR3 sequence: CASSYPQTGTARYTF. For the CDR3, the DNA is TGTGCCAGCAGTTACCCGCAGACAGGTACGGCCCGCTACACCTTC.

This clone appeared a single time. The chain joins TRBV7-8 to TRBJ2-7; no definite D call. Trimming shortened V by 9 bases and J by 0 bases, and 18 bases separated the two germline ends. CDR3 length equals 15 residues. In germline, CDR1 is SGHVS, CDR2 FQNEAQ. The CDR3 reads CASVNGRKSSYEQYF. CDR3 bases: TGTGCCAGTGTTAATGGTCGAAAGAGCTCCTACGAGCAGTACTTC.

The chain recombines TRBV19 with TRBJ2-1, with 9 bases matching TRBD2. This CDR3 contains 16 residues. Per germline, CDR1 LNHDA and CDR2 SQIVND (reference sequence). The ends lost 4 bases at V and 3 bases at J; junction bases unmatched: 7. CDR3 nucleotide sequence: TGTGCCAGTAGTACGTCTAGCGGGGCCCGCTACAATGAGCAGTTCTTC. It yields the protein CASSTSSGARYNEQFF.

Comments on this clone: Other DNA sequences from this sample encode an identical CDR3 as well. This chain uses TRBV7-9 with TRBJ2-7, with 7 bases identical to TRBD1. Germline CDR1 reads SEHNR; CDR2 reads FQNEAQ (reference sequence). J lost 0 bases, V lost 5 bases, and 7 bases had no gene match. The CDR3 covers 15 residues. This CDR3 reads CASSPRTGSSYEQYF. DNA of the CDR3: TGTGCCAGCAGCCCCCGGACAGGTAGCTCCTACGAGCAGTACTTC.

The genes are TRBV24-1 and TRBJ1-5, with D unresolved. The germline gives CDR1 KGHDR, CDR2 SFDVKD. V lost 4 bases and J 7 bases, leaving 13 bases between the germline ends. CDR3 length: 14 residues. CDR3 bases: TGTGCCACCAGTGAACCGTCGATCGGGCAGCCCCAGCATTTT. Residues: CATSEPSIGQPQHF.

V gene TRBV24-1 combines with J gene TRBJ2-5, with 8 bases lining up with TRBD1. The CDR3 has 14 amino acids. With V trimmed by 8 bases and J by 5 bases, 9 bases remained unmatched. Germline V lookup: CDR1 KGHDR, CDR2 SFDVKD. The CDR3 DNA reads as TGTGCCACCATCCCACCAGGGGGCTCTGAGACCCAGTACTTC. Translating gives CATIPPGGSETQYF.

The rearrangement joins TRBV4-3 to TRBJ2-2; D perhaps matches TRBD2 (5 bases). Trimming pared 2 bases from V and 4 bases from J, leaving 8 bases between. This CDR3 region has 14 residues. CDR1 is LGHNA and CDR2 is YSLEER in the germline V gene. The CDR3 coding sequence is TGCGCCAGCAGCCAAAGTCGGGGCACCGGGGAGCTGTTTTTT. Encoded protein: CASSQSRGTGELFF.

The chain combines TRBV9 with TRBJ2-2; D gene ambiguous. Between the trimmed V and J ends, which lost 0 bases and 0 bases, there was a span of 9 bases. Germline values: CDR1 SGDLS, CDR2 YYNGEE. This CDR3 has 16 amino acids. CDR3 sequence reads: CASSVAGQANTGELFF. CDR3 sequence (DNA): TGTGCCAGCAGCGTAGCTGGGCAGGCGAACACCGGGGAGCTGTTTTTT.

The genes are TRBV7-2 and TRBJ2-7; 7 bases agree with TRBD2. With V trimmed by 6 bases and J by 0 bases, 8 bases remained unmatched. Germline V gene lookup returns CDR1 SGHTA and CDR2 FQGNSA. The CDR3 contains 15 residues. The CDR3: CASSLSGISSYEQYF. DNA for the CDR3: TGTGCCAGCAGTTTGAGCGGGATAAGCTCCTACGAGCAGTACTTC. Full variable domain (rest looked up from reference TRBV7-2 and TRBJ2-7): GAGVSQSPSNKVTEKGKDVELRCDPISGHTALYWYRQSLGQGLEFLIYFQGNSAPDKSGLPSDRFSAERTGGSVSTLTIQRTQQEDSAVYLCASSLSGISSYEQYFGPGTRLTVT.

The chain combines TRBV3-1 (or the pseudogene TRBV3-2) with TRBJ2-2; 13 bases map to TRBD2. V lost 0 bases to trimming and J lost 4 bases; unmatched junction nucleotides: 8. Germline V gives CDR1 LGHDT, CDR2 YNNKEL (reference sequence). The CDR3 totals 19 residues. The DNA for the CDR3 is TGTGCCAGCAGCCAAGATTTGCGGACTAGCGGGAGTGTCACCGGGGAGCTGTTTTTT. It yields the protein CASSQDLRTSGSVTGELFF.

This sequence joins TRBV19 and TRBJ2-1; 9 bases match TRBD1. Germline-derived CDR1 and CDR2 are LNHDA and SQIVND (reference sequence). V lost 0 bases to trimming and J lost 7 bases; unmatched junction nucleotides: 4. The CDR3 runs 15 residues. Here the CDR3 reads CASSIDRDRVNEQFF. CDR3 nucleotides: TGTGCCAGTAGTATAGACCGGGACAGGGTTAATGAGCAGTTCTTC.

This clone was counted a single time. This chain links TRBV30 with TRBJ1-2; 7 bases align to TRBD1. V was clipped by 5 bases and J by 5 bases; unmatched bases: 8. This CDR3 is 13 amino acids long. The germline gives CDR1 GTSNPN, CDR2 SVGIG (reference sequence). The CDR3 DNA reads as TGTGCCTGGCAGGGACAGAAACAATATGGCTACACCTTC. Protein sequence: CAWQGQKQYGYTF.

The chain uses TRBV6-6 and TRBJ1-4; 8 bases line up with TRBD1. There are 14 residues in the CDR3. Germline values: CDR1 MNHNY, CDR2 SVGAGI (reference sequence). J lost 7 bases, V lost 6 bases, and 7 bases had no gene match. This CDR3 is CASRQTGEGEKLFF. The CDR3 DNA reads as TGTGCCAGCAGACAGACAGGGGAGGGTGAAAAACTGTTTTTT.

This chain connects TRBV2 to TRBJ2-5; a possible D gene is TRBD2 (6 bases). Between the trimmed V and J ends, which lost 4 bases and 5 bases, there was a span of 8 bases. Germline assignment: CDR1 SNHLY and CDR2 FYNNEI. The CDR3 extends over 12 amino acids. Written as DNA, the CDR3 is TGTGCCAGCAGTGGGCGGGGTGAGACCCAGTACTTC. Amino acids: CASSGRGETQYF.

The chain is built from TRBV30 and TRBJ1-5; tentative D call: TRBD1 (6 bases). This CDR3 is built from 14 residues. Deletions cut 1 base from V and 0 bases from J, with 7 bases between. The germline CDR1 and CDR2 sequences are GTSNPN and SVGIG (reference sequence). The CDR3 region has the DNA TGTGCCTGGAGTGGGACAGATAGCAATCAGCCCCAGCATTTT. This sequence encodes CAWSGTDSNQPQHF.